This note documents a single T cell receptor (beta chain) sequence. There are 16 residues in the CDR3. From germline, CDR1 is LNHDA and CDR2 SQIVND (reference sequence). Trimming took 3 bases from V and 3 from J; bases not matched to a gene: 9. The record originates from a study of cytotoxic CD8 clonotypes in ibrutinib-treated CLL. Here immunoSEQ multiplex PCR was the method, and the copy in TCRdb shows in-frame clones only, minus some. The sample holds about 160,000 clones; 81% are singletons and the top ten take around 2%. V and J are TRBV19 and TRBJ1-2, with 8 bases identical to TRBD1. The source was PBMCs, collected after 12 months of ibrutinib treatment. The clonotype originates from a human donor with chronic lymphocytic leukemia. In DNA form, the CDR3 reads TGTGCCAGTAGTATCACCCAGGGGGCGGATCACTATGGCTACACCTTC. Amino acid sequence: CASSITQGADHYGYTF. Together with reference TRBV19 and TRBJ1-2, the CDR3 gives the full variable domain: DGGITQSPKYLFRKEGQNVTLSCEQNLNHDAMYWYRQDPGQGLRLIYYSQIVNDFQKGDIAEGYSVSREKKESFPLTVTSAQKNPTAFYLCASSITQGADHYGYTFGSGTRLTVV.